In its sample, the clone carrying this T cell receptor beta chain was seen a few times. Its antigen is as yet unknown. The sample is drawn from a study of T-cell memory formation after mild COVID-19. Each CDR3 protein is one row after TCRdb ran MiXCR on the 5' RACE reads. The sample has about 44,000 distinct CDR3 sequences; approximately 7% are singletons. CDR3 length: 15 residues. The junction had 6 bases not matched to a gene; V was cut back by 1 base and J by 7 bases. CDR1 is SGHTA and CDR2 is FQGNSA in the germline V gene. Notes on the study in general: CD4/CD8 balance held among clones contracting day 15 to 85, and later expanders leaned CD4+.

This TCR came from a man younger than 35 who had mild COVID-19 (a few samples of this study predate the infection). Cell type and time point are not known. The rearrangement uses TRBV7-2 and TRBJ2-3, with TRBD2 identical over 9 bases. The specimen sequenced was PBMCs or a T cell subset sorted from them (not recorded which). For the CDR3, the DNA is TGTGCCAGCAGCTTAGGTGGCGGGGGGGGATATACGCAGTATTTT. Translation gives CASSLGGGGGYTQYF.